This TCR beta chain appears in the sequencing data of a study of T cells in Graves' hyperthyroidism and ophthalmopathy (dated by TCRdb to the late 2010s). Looking at the study overall: Peripheral blood samples were taken at initial diagnosis, before any treatment was given. To identify TCR V-J signatures that set the groups apart, the researchers used a discovery cohort of 100 patients, made up of around 42 with Graves' ophthalmopathy and 57 with stable Graves' hyperthyroidism. Whether ophthalmopathy could be predicted prospectively was tested in an independent validation cohort made up of approximately 19 hyperthyroidism patients plus 17 patients who later progressed to ophthalmopathy. The 100 or so discovery patients were randomly split 7:3 into training and test sets. In several Graves' hyperthyroidism patients, the study also compared T-cell repertoires from thyroid tissue with T-cell repertoires from blood. Once sampling was done, hyperthyroidism patients were given methimazole at a starting dose of 30 mg daily, whereas ophthalmopathy patients were given high-dose intravenous methylprednisolone. The paper reports TCR Vbeta CDR3 sequencing of 140 or so peripheral blood samples: under 45 ophthalmopathy, 75 to 80 hyperthyroidism and 17 progressor patients.

From cysteine to phenylalanine, the CDR3 is 13 amino acids long. The sequence is cut down to CDR3 DNA, 39 bases in frame from base 1. V is reduced by 4 bases and J by 3 bases, leaving a spacing of 10 bases between them. From the germline V gene, CDR1 is SGHRS and CDR2 is YFSETQ. At least ten counts were recorded for this clonotype. Its antigen is currently not known. Per-base quality was not reported, and no clone a single base away is much larger than it. Ophthalmopathy patients had moderately to severely active disease, Clinical Activity Score of at least 3, NOSPECS grade of at least 4, and duration under 3 months. Any patient with an uncontrolled infection, another autoimmune disease, pregnancy or lactation was excluded. Diagnoses relied on clinical symptoms, serum thyroxine and TRAb, thyroid ultrasound and orbital computed tomography. Ficoll-Paque density gradient centrifugation was used to isolate PBMCs from about 10 ml of fresh peripheral blood. Total RNA was extracted using Trizol reagent, and RNA quality was assessed on an Agilent 2100 Bioanalyzer.

The TCR beta CDR3 regions were amplified from the RNA transcripts. For the first round of RT-PCR on the TCR CDR3, the HTBI primer set was used together with the Qiagen OneStep RT-PCR kit. Libraries were constructed in a second round of multiplex PCR, after which size selection and purification were performed. Sequencing of the libraries was done on an Illumina HiSeq2000 using paired-end 100 bp reads. The original pipeline was this. SOAPnuke was used to process the raw data, removing reads that contained adapters or uncalled bases, had a mean Phred below 15, or lacked an exact match to the constant primer or identifier. COPE v1.2.5 was used to merge high-quality paired reads, and clonotypes were defined as unique nucleotide sequences. MiTCR v1.1 was used to align clonotypes to the IMGT TRBV, TRBD and TRBJ reference segments. Only V-J combinations with frequency above 0.0001, covering 98% to 99.2% of repertoires, were analysed. The TCS score was defined as F50 (clonal expansion) divided by E x V (chaos), with BLOSUM62-based TCRdist calculated between CDR3 peptides within each V-J. Welch's t-statistics and random forest reduced roughly 500 V-J features to about 12, which were used in a naive Bayes classifier (R e1071). TCRdb trimmed public reads at Q25 via fastp, called clones via MiXCR and kept in-frame beta chains. Rows matching on CDR3 protein sequence are summarized as one entry with the most common DNA and genes. TCRdb's processing, not the authors', yielded these V and J calls. The sample table contains some 500,000 distinct CDR3 sequences; only one count was recorded for approximately 24% of them. The ten largest clones capture 11% of the sample.

Points the paper makes about the study in general: In validation, progression to ophthalmopathy was predicted by the model with around 70% sensitivity and around 76% specificity, a median of roughly six months before onset. In cross-validation, a model built on a 13 V-J signature told ophthalmopathy apart from stable hyperthyroidism with over 85% sensitivity and roughly 81% specificity, and in testing the same model reached 80%/75%. Most expanded thyroid clonotypes (frequency above 0.001) were also detected in blood, a finding suggesting that blood repertoires may reflect thyroid immune responses. No statistical method was used to fix the sample size in advance, and group allocation was not hidden from the investigators.

The specimen sequenced was blood. Recombination joined TRBV5-1 with TRBJ1-2, and the D gene may be TRBD1, 6 bases matching. The clonotype comes from a woman aged 25 to 39 with Graves' ophthalmopathy. The sequenced DNA: TGCGCCAGCAGCCTTGAGGGGGACTATGGCTACACCTTC. This yields the protein CASSLEGDYGYTF.